The rows below give T cell receptor beta chains drawn from one sample of a study of shared clonotypes between healthy human individuals. Repertoires were generated with immunoSEQ multiplex PCR, while TCRdb's copy carries only in-frame clones and drops some. In the table there are almost 750,000 clones, roughly two thirds of which are singletons. Sequences were obtained from memory CD4+ T cells sorted from blood. All receptors come from a woman between 25 and 40 years old in good health. Each CDR3 is given with its conserved first and last residue. D genes are given only for firm matches. Clone sizes are given selectively: once, few, many, or a class where the clone is expanded.

CASRGYKETQYF	TGTGCCAGCAGAGGGTACAAAGAGACCCAGTACTTC	TRBV7-9	12	-	-	TRBJ2-5
CASGGTRQTGELFF	TGTGCCAGCGGGGGGACTAGACAAACCGGGGAGCTGTTTTTT	TRBV2	14	TRBD2	-	TRBJ2-2
CASSFSLLAGGKYNEQFF	TGTGCCAGCAGTTTTTCCCTGCTAGCGGGAGGGAAATACAATGAGCAGTTCTTC	TRBV28	18	TRBD2	-	TRBJ2-1
CASSPTYNEQFF	TGTGCCAGCAGCCCGACCTACAATGAGCAGTTCTTC	TRBV9	12	-	few	TRBJ2-1
CASSQDWRAYEQYF	TGTGCCAGCAGCCAAGATTGGAGGGCATACGAGCAGTACTTC	TRBV14	14	-	many	TRBJ2-7
CASSLDGGHAYGYTF	TGTGCCAGCAGCTTAGATGGGGGACACGCCTATGGCTACACCTTC	TRBV11-2	15	-	-	TRBJ1-2
CASSPDRVKLFF	TGTGCCAGCAGCCCGGACAGGGTAAAACTGTTTTTT	TRBV11-2	12	TRBD1	few	TRBJ1-4
CASSEYRRASQPYEQYF	TGTGCCAGCAGTGAATATCGTAGGGCTTCTCAACCCTACGAGCAGTACTTC	TRBV25-1	17	-	-	TRBJ2-7
CASSSDSYGYTF	TGTGCCAGCAGCTCGGACAGCTATGGCTACACCTTC	TRBV5-4	12	-	few	TRBJ1-2
CASSLWGGSSYNEQFF	TGTGCCAGCAGCTTGTGGGGGGGAAGCTCCTACAATGAGCAGTTCTTC	TRBV5-6	16	TRBD2	-	TRBJ2-1
CASSRRQDQTQYF	TGTGCCAGCAGTAGGCGACAGGATCAGACCCAGTACTTC	TRBV27	13	-	-	TRBJ2-5
CASSLVQTSGNTIYF	TGTGCCAGCAGTTTAGTACAGACCTCTGGAAACACCATATATTTT	TRBV28	15	-	-	TRBJ1-3
CASSGGGPRTQYF	TGTGCCAGCAGTGGGGGCGGCCCCAGGACCCAGTACTTC	TRBV4-2	13	-	-	TRBJ2-5
CAGWTEQYF	TGTGCCGGTTGGACCGAGCAGTACTTC	TRBV6-4	9	-	few	TRBJ2-7
CASSRQQGTYEQYF	TGTGCCAGCAGTCGACAACAGGGAACCTACGAGCAGTACTTC	TRBV28	14	-	-	TRBJ2-7
CASSWASGAYNEQFF	TGCGCCAGCAGCTGGGCTAGCGGAGCCTACAATGAGCAGTTCTTC	TRBV5-1	15	TRBD2	few	TRBJ2-1
CASSQDRDASYEQYF	TGTGCCAGCAGCCAAGACAGGGACGCTTCCTACGAGCAGTACTTC	TRBV6-6	15	TRBD1	-	TRBJ2-7
CASRRDRNRGETQYF	TGTGCCAGTAGGAGGGACAGGAACCGAGGAGAGACCCAGTACTTC	TRBV19	15	TRBD1	many	TRBJ2-5
CASSTPGRSSGNTIYF	TGTGCCAGTAGTACCCCGGGACGGAGCTCTGGAAACACCATATATTTT	TRBV19	16	-	-	TRBJ1-3
CASRRNRGVETQYF	TGTGCCAGCAGAAGAAACAGGGGCGTGGAGACCCAGTACTTC	TRBV28	14	TRBD1	-	TRBJ2-5
CASSYWGPEVDEQYF	TGTGCCAGCAGCTACTGGGGTCCGGAGGTAGACGAGCAGTACTTC	TRBV7-9	15	-	once	TRBJ2-7
CSVVLDTVTDTQYF	TGCAGCGTTGTTCTTGACACAGTCACAGATACGCAGTATTTT	TRBV29-1	14	-	-	TRBJ2-3
CASRDRGSRETQYF	TGTGCCAGTAGGGACAGGGGTAGCCGGGAGACCCAGTACTTC	TRBV19	14	TRBD1	-	TRBJ2-5
CASSPDRGAGANVLTF	TGCGCCAGCAGCCCGGACAGGGGGGCTGGGGCCAACGTCCTGACTTTC	TRBV5-1	16	TRBD1	-	TRBJ2-6
CASSTWTAYEQYF	TGCGCCAGCAGCACGTGGACAGCCTACGAGCAGTACTTC	TRBV5-1	13	-	-	TRBJ2-7
CASSARTGRDQPQHF	TGCGCCAGCAGCGCTCGGACAGGCCGAGATCAGCCCCAGCATTTT	TRBV4-1	15	TRBD1	-	TRBJ1-5
CASSYWGTATYEQYF	TGTGCCAGCAGTTACTGGGGGACGGCCACCTACGAGCAGTACTTC	TRBV6-6	15	-	few	TRBJ2-7
CASRGLASGNTIYF	TGTGCCAGCAGAGGCCTGGCCTCTGGAAACACCATATATTTT	TRBV6-5	14	-	-	TRBJ1-3
CSANPTGFNAEAFF	TGCAGCGCTAATCCGACAGGGTTCAACGCTGAAGCTTTCTTT	TRBV29-1	14	TRBD1	once	TRBJ1-1
CASSEPGGFSYEQYF	TGCGCCAGCAGTGAACCAGGGGGCTTCTCCTACGAGCAGTACTTC	TRBV5-1	15	TRBD1	-	TRBJ2-7
CAWSLLAGMQETQYF	TGTGCCTGGAGTTTATTAGCGGGTATGCAAGAGACCCAGTACTTC	TRBV30	15	TRBD2	-	TRBJ2-5
CASSQERLASGRRAVDF	TGTGCCAGCTCACAAGAAAGGTTGGCTAGCGGGAGGAGAGCCGTAGACTTC	TRBV18	17	TRBD2	-	TRBJ2-7
CASRGQHNQPQHF	TGTGCCAGCAGGGGACAGCACAATCAGCCCCAGCATTTT	TRBV6-6	13	TRBD1	-	TRBJ1-5
CASSPIQRTGAYEQYF	TGCGCCAGCAGCCCGATACAAAGAACAGGGGCCTACGAGCAGTACTTC	TRBV4-1	16	TRBD1	-	TRBJ2-7
CSVRPSGEQYF	TGCAGCGTGCGGCCTAGCGGTGAGCAGTACTTC	TRBV29-1	11	TRBD2	-	TRBJ2-7
CASSLAGVKADTQYF	TGTGCCAGCAGTTTAGCGGGAGTTAAGGCAGATACGCAGTATTTT	TRBV28	15	TRBD2	-	TRBJ2-3
CASSKRNFYEQYF	TGTGCCAGCAGCAAAAGAAACTTCTACGAGCAGTACTTC	TRBV21-1	13	-	-	TRBJ2-7
CASSLRPHGTDTQYF	TGTGCCAGCAGCTTACGGCCCCATGGCACAGATACGCAGTATTTT	TRBV11-3	15	-	-	TRBJ2-3
CASSERQGLGYGYTF	TGCGCCAGCAGCGAACGACAGGGACTGGGCTATGGCTACACCTTC	TRBV5-1	15	TRBD1	-	TRBJ1-2
CASSQSGSTDTQYF	TGTGCCAGCAGCCAAAGCGGAAGCACAGATACGCAGTATTTT	TRBV14	14	-	few	TRBJ2-3
CATSTGFGGNQPQHF	TGTGCCACCAGCACAGGGTTCGGCGGCAATCAGCCCCAGCATTTT	TRBV15	15	-	once	TRBJ1-5
CASSFLAGEAYEQFF	TGTGCCAGCAGCTTCCTAGCGGGAGAGGCATATGAGCAGTTCTTC	TRBV9	15	TRBD2	-	TRBJ2-1
CASSLGTSLGYEQYF	TGTGCCAGCTCACTTGGGACTAGCCTGGGATACGAGCAGTACTTC	TRBV18	15	TRBD2	-	TRBJ2-7
CASSLGTSGRANEQFF	TGTGCCAGCAGCTTAGGGACTAGCGGGAGGGCCAATGAGCAGTTCTTC	TRBV7-9	16	TRBD2	-	TRBJ2-1
CASRITGMDTEAFF	TGTGCCAGCAGAATTACAGGGATGGACACTGAAGCTTTCTTT	TRBV7-9	14	-	-	TRBJ1-1
CASSGLSYEQYF	TGTGCCAGCAGTGGGCTCTCCTACGAGCAGTACTTC	TRBV25-1	12	-	-	TRBJ2-7
CASSLDYQSQKIEQYF	TGCGCCAGCAGCCTGGACTATCAGAGTCAAAAAATCGAGCAGTACTTC	TRBV4-1	16	-	few	TRBJ2-7
CASSVDGLVYNEQFF	TGTGCCAGCAGCGTAGATGGACTAGTCTACAATGAGCAGTTCTTC	TRBV9	15	TRBD2	-	TRBJ2-1
CASSPRAGGDNEQFF	TGTGCCAGTAGTCCGCGGGCGGGAGGGGACAATGAGCAGTTCTTC	TRBV19	15	TRBD2	-	TRBJ2-1
CASLGTGGNQPQHF	TGTGCCAGCTTAGGGACAGGGGGTAATCAGCCCCAGCATTTT	TRBV18	14	TRBD1	-	TRBJ1-5
CAVSRAPYEQYF	TGTGCCGTCTCTAGGGCCCCCTACGAGCAGTACTTC	TRBV28	12	-	-	TRBJ2-7
CASSLWGGGNTIYF	TGTGCCAGCAGCTTGTGGGGTGGTGGAAACACCATATATTTT	TRBV5-6	14	-	-	TRBJ1-3
CASSASLTSLFVADTQYF	TGTGCCAGCAGCGCCTCACTGACTAGTTTGTTTGTCGCAGATACGCAGTATTTT	TRBV9	18	-	-	TRBJ2-3